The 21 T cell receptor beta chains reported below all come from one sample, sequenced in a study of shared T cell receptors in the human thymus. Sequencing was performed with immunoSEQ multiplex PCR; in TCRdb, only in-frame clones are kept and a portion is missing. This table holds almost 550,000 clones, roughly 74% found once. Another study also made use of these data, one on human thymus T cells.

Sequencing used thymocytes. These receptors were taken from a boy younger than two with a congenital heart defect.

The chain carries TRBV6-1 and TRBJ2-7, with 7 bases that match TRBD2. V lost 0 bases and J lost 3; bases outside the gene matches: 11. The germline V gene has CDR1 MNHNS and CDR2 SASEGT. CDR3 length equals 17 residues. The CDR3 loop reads CASSEAREARGSYEQYF. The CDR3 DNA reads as TGTGCCAGCAGTGAAGCGAGGGAAGCTCGCGGGAGCTACGAGCAGTACTTC.

The CDR3: CASGSGGTDTQYF. The DNA of the CDR3 is TGTGCTAGTGGTTCTGGGGGGACAGATACGCAGTATTTT. This sequence joins TRBV12-5 and TRBJ2-3; D is perhaps TRBD2 (6 bases). CDR1 and CDR2 from the germline V gene are LGHNT and FRNRAP. CDR3 length: 13 amino acids. V lost 4 bases and J lost 3, with 8 bases in between.

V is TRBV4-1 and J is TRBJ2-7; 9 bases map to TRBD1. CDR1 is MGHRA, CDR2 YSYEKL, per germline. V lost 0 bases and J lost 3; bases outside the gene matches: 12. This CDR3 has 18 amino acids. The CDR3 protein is CASSQEVYGTGPLYEQYF. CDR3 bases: TGCGCCAGCAGCCAAGAAGTGTACGGGACAGGGCCCCTCTACGAGCAGTACTTC.

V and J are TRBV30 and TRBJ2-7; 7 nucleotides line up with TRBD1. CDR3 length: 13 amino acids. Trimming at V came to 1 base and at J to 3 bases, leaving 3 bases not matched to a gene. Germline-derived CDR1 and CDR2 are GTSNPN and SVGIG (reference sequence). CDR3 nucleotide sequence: TGTGCCTGGAGTGGACAGGGTATCTACGAGCAGTACTTC. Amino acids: CAWSGQGIYEQYF. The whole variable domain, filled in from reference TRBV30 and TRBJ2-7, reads SQTIHQWPATLVQPVGSPLSLECTVEGTSNPNLYWYRQAAGRGLQLLFYSVGIGQISSEVPQNLSASRPQDRQFILSSKKLLLSDSGFYLCAWSGQGIYEQYFGPGTRLTVT.

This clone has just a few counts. The CDR3: CASSSRPPRTSRINEQFF. The DNA of the CDR3 is TGTGCCAGCAGTTCTAGGCCCCCCAGGACTAGCCGGATCAATGAGCAGTTCTTC. This chain joins TRBV28 and TRBJ2-1; 8 bases map to TRBD2. The V gene end was trimmed by 4 bases and the J gene end by 6 bases; junction bases not matched to a gene: 17. The length of the CDR3 is 18 residues. Germline loops: CDR1 MDHEN, CDR2 SYDVKM.

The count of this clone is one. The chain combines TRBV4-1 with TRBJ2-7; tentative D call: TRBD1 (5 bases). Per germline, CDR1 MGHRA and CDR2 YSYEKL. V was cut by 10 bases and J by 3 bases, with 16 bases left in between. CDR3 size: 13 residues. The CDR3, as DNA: TGCGCCACACAAACCGAACAGGTCTACGAGCAGTACTTC. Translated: CATQTEQVYEQYF.

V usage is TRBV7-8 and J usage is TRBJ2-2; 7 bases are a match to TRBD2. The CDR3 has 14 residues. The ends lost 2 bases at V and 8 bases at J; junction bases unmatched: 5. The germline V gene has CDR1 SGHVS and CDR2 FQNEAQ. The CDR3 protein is CASSLRREWGELFF. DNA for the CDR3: TGTGCCAGCAGCTTACGGCGGGAGTGGGGGGAGCTGTTTTTT.

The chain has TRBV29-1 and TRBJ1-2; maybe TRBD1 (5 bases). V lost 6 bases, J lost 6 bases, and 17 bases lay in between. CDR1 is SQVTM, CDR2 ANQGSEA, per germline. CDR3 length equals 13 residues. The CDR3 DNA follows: TGCAGCGTCCCAAGGGGTGTGTTCGATGGCTACACCTTC. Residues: CSVPRGVFDGYTF.

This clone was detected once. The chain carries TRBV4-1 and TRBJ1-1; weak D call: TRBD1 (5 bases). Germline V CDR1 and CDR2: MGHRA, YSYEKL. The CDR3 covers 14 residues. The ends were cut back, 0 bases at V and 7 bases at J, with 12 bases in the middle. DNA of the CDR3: TGCGCCAGCAGCCAAGAGGAGGGGCGAGGTGAAGCTTTCTTT. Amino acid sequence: CASSQEEGRGEAFF.

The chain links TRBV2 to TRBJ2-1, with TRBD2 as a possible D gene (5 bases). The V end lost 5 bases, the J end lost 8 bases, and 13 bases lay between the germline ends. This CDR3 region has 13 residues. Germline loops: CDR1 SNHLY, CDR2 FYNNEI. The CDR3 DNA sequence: TGTGCCAGCAGTCGAATTGAGGGAGATGAGCAGTTCTTC. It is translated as CASSRIEGDEQFF.

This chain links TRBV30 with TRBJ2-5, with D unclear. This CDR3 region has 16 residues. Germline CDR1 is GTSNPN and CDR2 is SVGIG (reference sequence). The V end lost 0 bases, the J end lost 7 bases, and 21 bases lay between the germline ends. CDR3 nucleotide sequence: TGTGCCTGGAGTGTACTTCGTGACCGCGGTCCCAGGACCCAGTACTTC. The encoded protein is CAWSVLRDRGPRTQYF.

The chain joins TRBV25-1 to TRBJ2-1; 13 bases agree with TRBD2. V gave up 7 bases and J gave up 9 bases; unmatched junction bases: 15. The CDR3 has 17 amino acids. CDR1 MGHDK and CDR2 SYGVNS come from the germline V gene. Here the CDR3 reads CASNNPQLAGGPVEQFF. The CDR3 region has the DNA TGTGCCAGCAATAACCCACAACTAGCGGGAGGGCCGGTTGAGCAGTTCTTC.

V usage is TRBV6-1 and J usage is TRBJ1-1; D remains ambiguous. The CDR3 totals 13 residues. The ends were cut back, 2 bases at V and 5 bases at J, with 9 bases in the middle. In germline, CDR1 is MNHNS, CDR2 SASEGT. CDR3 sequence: CASSETPLTEAFF. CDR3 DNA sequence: TGTGCCAGCAGTGAAACTCCCCTAACTGAAGCTTTCTTT.

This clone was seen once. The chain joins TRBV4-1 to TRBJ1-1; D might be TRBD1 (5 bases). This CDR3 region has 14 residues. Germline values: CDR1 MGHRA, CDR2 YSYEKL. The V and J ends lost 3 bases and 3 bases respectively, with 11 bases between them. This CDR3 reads CASSQGLEDTEAFF. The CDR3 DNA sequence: TGCGCCAGCAGCCAGGGACTAGAGGACACTGAAGCTTTCTTT.

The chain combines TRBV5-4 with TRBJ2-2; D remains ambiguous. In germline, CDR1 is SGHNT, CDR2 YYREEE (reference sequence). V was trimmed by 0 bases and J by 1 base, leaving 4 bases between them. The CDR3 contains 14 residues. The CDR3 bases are TGTGCCAGCAGCTTGGACGGGAACACCGGGGAGCTGTTTTTT. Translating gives CASSLDGNTGELFF.

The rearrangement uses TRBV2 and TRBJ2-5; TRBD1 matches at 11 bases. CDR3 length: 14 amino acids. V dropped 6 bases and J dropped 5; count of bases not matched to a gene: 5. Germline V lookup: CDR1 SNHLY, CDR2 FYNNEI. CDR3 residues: CASSPGQGGETQYF. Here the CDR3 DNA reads TGTGCCAGCAGCCCGGGACAGGGGGGGGAGACCCAGTACTTC.

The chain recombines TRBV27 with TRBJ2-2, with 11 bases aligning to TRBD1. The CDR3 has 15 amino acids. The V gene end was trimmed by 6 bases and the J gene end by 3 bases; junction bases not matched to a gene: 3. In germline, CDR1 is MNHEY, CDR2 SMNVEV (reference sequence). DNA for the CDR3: TGTGCCAGCAGCACGGGACAGGGGGACACCGGGGAGCTGTTTTTT. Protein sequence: CASSTGQGDTGELFF.

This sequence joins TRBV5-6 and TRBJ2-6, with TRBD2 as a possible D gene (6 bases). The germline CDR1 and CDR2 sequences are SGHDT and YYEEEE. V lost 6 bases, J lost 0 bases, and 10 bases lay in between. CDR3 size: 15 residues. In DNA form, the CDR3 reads TGTGCCAGCACCCTGGGGGGCTCTGGGGCCAACGTCCTGACTTTC. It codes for CASTLGGSGANVLTF. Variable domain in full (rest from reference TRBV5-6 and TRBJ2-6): DAGVTQSPTHLIKTRGQQVTLRCSPKSGHDTVSWYQQALGQGPQFIFQYYEEEERQRGNFPDRFSGHQFPNYSSELNVNALLLGDSALYLCASTLGGSGANVLTFGAGSRLTVL.

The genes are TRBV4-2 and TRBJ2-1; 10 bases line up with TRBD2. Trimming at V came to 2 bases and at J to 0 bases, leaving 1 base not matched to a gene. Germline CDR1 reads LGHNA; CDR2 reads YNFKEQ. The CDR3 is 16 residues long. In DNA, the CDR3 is TGTGCCAGCAGCCAACCTAGCGGGAGCTCCTACAATGAGCAGTTCTTC. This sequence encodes CASSQPSGSSYNEQFF.

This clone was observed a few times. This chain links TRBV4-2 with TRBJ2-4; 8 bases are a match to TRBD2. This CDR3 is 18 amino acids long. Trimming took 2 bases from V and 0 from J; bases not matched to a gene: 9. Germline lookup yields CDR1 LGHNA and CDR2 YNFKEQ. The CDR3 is CASSQRPGLAGAKNIQYF. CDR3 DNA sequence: TGTGCCAGCAGCCAACGCCCTGGGCTAGCGGGAGCCAAAAACATTCAGTACTTC.

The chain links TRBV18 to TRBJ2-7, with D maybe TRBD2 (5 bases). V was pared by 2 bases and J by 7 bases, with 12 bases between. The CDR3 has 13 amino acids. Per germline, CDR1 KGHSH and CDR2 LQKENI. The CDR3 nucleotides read TGTGCCAGCTCACCAGCCACCCCGGGGGAGCAGTACTTC. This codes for CASSPATPGEQYF. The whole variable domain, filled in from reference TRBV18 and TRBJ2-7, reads NAGVMQNPRHLVRRRGQEARLRCSPMKGHSHVYWYRQLPEEGLKFMVYLQKENIIDESGMPKERFSAEFPKEGPSILRIQQVVRGDSAAYFCASSPATPGEQYFGPGTRLTVT.